Sequencing of this T cell receptor (beta chain) was carried out in a study of cytomegalovirus exposure and HLA in healthy donors. Findings and caveats of the study: When analyzed later, the rates of TCR association showed variation by HLA locus, with DRB1 the most and HLA-C the fewest.

Trimming at V came to 6 bases and at J to 0 bases, leaving 5 bases not matched to a gene. Germline V lookup: CDR1 SGHTS, CDR2 YDEGEE. CDR3 size: 15 residues. The PCR employed 60 Vbeta primers together with 13 Jbeta primers. Clones were sequenced by immunoSEQ multiplex PCR, and TCRdb holds only the in-frame ones, with some missing. The sample lists some 140,000 clones; about 70% were seen once. This clone was counted a single time. Antigen specificity is unknown. This chain uses TRBV5-8 with TRBJ2-3; 9 bases align to TRBD2. Sample: PBMCs. This sequence was found in a middle-aged man in good health and CMV-seronegative. CDR3 amino acids: CASTSGRTSTDTQYF. CDR3 nucleotides: TGTGCCAGCACGAGCGGGAGGACAAGCACAGATACGCAGTATTTT.